This T cell receptor beta chain was observed in a study of blood T cell repertoires in COVID-19. Profiled with immunoSEQ multiplex PCR; TCRdb holds only in-frame clones, not every one. This sample has around 150,000 clones; 80% to 90% occur once, and the top ten carry over 9.5%. This CDR3 comprises 14 residues. Germline CDR1 reads MNHEY; CDR2 reads SMNVEV (reference sequence). The V and J ends lost 6 bases and 2 bases respectively, with 12 bases between them. Sample: peripheral blood. V and J are TRBV27 and TRBJ2-3, with D perhaps TRBD1 (5 bases). The receptor was derived from a man in his fifties or sixties with active or convalescent COVID-19. The CDR3 DNA reads as TGTGCCAGCAGACGGACACCAACCACAGATACGCAGTATTTT. Protein product: CASRRTPTTDTQYF.